The 12 T cell receptor beta chains below were found in one sample sequenced in a study of OX40 agonist ivuxolimab in advanced cancers. The repertoire was sequenced with immunoSEQ multiplex PCR; TCRdb's copy has only in-frame clones and lacks some. The repertoire has about 12,000 clones, about 83% of them found once; the top ten carry about half. This specimen consisted of CD4+ or CD8+ T cells sorted from blood, obtained in a trial of the OX40 agonist ivuxolimab. These receptors were collected from an adult with an advanced solid tumor such as melanoma, head and neck, liver or kidney cancer.

This clone was found once. V is TRBV19 and J is TRBJ2-1, with a possible D match to TRBD1 (5 bases). The CDR3 consists of 14 residues. Trimming took 2 bases from V and 8 from J, leaving 13 bases between them. Germline V gene data show CDR1 as LNHDA and CDR2 as SQIVND (reference sequence). The chain's CDR3 is CASSIQGQSDEQFF. The CDR3 nucleotides are TGTGCCAGTAGTATACAAGGACAATCGGATGAGCAGTTCTTC.

V usage is TRBV9 and J usage is TRBJ1-2; 9 bases agree with TRBD1. V was pared by 3 bases and J by 4 bases, with 1 base of the junction left unmatched. Per germline, CDR1 SGDLS and CDR2 YYNGEE. CDR3 length: 13 residues. The CDR3 reads CASSGDRVYGYTF. CDR3 in DNA: TGTGCCAGCAGCGGGGACAGGGTCTATGGCTACACCTTC. Together with reference TRBV9 and TRBJ1-2, the CDR3 gives the full variable domain: DSGVTQTPKHLITATGQRVTLRCSPRSGDLSVYWYQQSLDQGLQFLIQYYNGEERAKGNILERFSAQQFPDLHSELNLSSLELGDSALYFCASSGDRVYGYTFGSGTRLTVV.

CDR3 loop: CASSLEQNDNTQYF. As DNA, the CDR3 is TGCGCCAGCAGCTTGGAACAGAATGATAATACGCAGTATTTT. The chain employs TRBV5-1 and TRBJ2-3, with D uncertain. This CDR3 is built from 14 residues. Trimming took off 0 bases at V and 7 bases at J, with 12 bases between the two ends. Germline V gene data show CDR1 as SGHRS and CDR2 as YFSETQ.

The sample holds one count of this clone. The chain joins TRBV6-5 to TRBJ1-2; the D is unclear. Per germline, CDR1 MNHEY and CDR2 SVGAGI. The CDR3 sequence is 14 residues long. With 7 bases removed from V and 2 bases from J, the gap between germline ends came to 14 bases. CDR3 coding DNA: TGTGCCAGCACCCCTACGGGCGCAAACTATGGCTACACCTTC. Amino acid sequence: CASTPTGANYGYTF.

V and J are TRBV11-2 and TRBJ1-5; unclear D gene. CDR1 and CDR2 (germline): SGHAT, FQNNGV. V lost 3 bases, J lost 7 bases, and 10 bases lay in between. The CDR3 contains 13 residues. CDR3 protein: CASSFEGEQPQHF. In nucleotides, the CDR3 is TGTGCCAGCAGCTTCGAGGGCGAGCAGCCCCAGCATTTT. The entire variable domain, with the rest obtained from reference TRBV11-2 and TRBJ1-5, is as follows: EAGVAQSPRYKIIEKRQSVAFWCNPISGHATLYWYQQILGQGPKLLIQFQNNGVVDDSQLPKDRFSAERLKGVDSTLKIQPAKLEDSAVYLCASSFEGEQPQHFGDGTRLSIL.

CDR3 sequence: CASSFGLAPSYEQYF. As DNA, the CDR3 is TGTGCCAGCAGCTTCGGACTAGCCCCTTCCTACGAGCAGTACTTC. The rearrangement joins TRBV9 to TRBJ2-7; 8 nucleotides match TRBD2. J was trimmed by 1 base and V by 4 bases; bases with no gene match: 7. The length of the CDR3 is 15 residues. In germline, CDR1 is SGDLS, CDR2 YYNGEE.

The chain has TRBV11-3 and TRBJ1-1, with D perhaps matching TRBD1 (6 bases). The V and J ends lost 4 bases and 3 bases respectively, with 12 bases between them. CDR3 length: 14 amino acids. Germline CDR1 and CDR2: SGHNT and YENEEA. The CDR3 region is CASSSTGRDTEAFF. The CDR3 bases are TGTGCCAGCAGCTCGACAGGTAGGGACACTGAAGCTTTCTTT.

The chain combines TRBV6-9 with TRBJ2-7, with TRBD1 identical over 7 bases. The CDR3 runs to 14 residues. Germline CDR1 and CDR2: MNHGY and SVAAGI. V lost 5 bases and J lost 6; bases outside the gene matches: 10. CDR3 residues: CASSDSTGSREQYF. The CDR3 DNA is TGTGCCAGCAGTGACTCGACAGGGTCGCGCGAGCAGTACTTC.

The chain uses TRBV25-1 and TRBJ1-1; possibly TRBD1 for D (6 bases). V was trimmed by 7 bases and J by 1 base, leaving 16 bases between them. There are 15 residues in the CDR3. Per germline, CDR1 MGHDK and CDR2 SYGVNS. The CDR3 nucleotides read TGTGCCAGCAAAACAGGACAGCCCAGGAACACTGAAGCTTTCTTT. Amino acid sequence: CASKTGQPRNTEAFF. The full variable domain, completed using reference TRBV25-1 and TRBJ1-1, is EADIYQTPRYLVIGTGKKITLECSQTMGHDKMYWYQQDPGMELHLIHYSYGVNSTEKGDLSSESTVSRIRTEHFPLTLESARPSHTSQYLCASKTGQPRNTEAFFGQGTRLTVV.

This sequence joins TRBV9 and TRBJ2-7; the D is unclear. The germline V and J ends were trimmed by 0 bases and 2 bases, with 6 bases remaining between them. There are 13 residues in the CDR3. Germline V CDR1 and CDR2: SGDLS, YYNGEE. CDR3 in DNA: TGTGCCAGCAGCGTAGGTCAGACCTACGAGCAGTACTTC. Its protein product is CASSVGQTYEQYF.

The J gene is TRBJ2-5, the V gene TRBV4-1, with D perhaps matching TRBD2 (5 bases). The CDR3 length is 14 residues. From germline, CDR1 is MGHRA and CDR2 YSYEKL. V lost 7 bases, J lost 7 bases, and 19 bases lay in between. CDR3 nucleotide sequence: TGCGCCAGCAAAGATCCCCTAACTAGTGGGACCCAGTACTTC. Translating it yields CASKDPLTSGTQYF.

The chain is built from TRBV28 and TRBJ2-2; the D gene is possibly TRBD1 (6 bases). From germline, CDR1 is MDHEN and CDR2 SYDVKM. There are 15 residues in the CDR3. Trimming shortened V by 5 bases and J by 4 bases, and 14 bases separated the two germline ends. CDR3 nucleotide sequence: TGTGCCAGCAGTAGACAGGATCTGGCCACCGGGGAGCTGTTTTTT. Translation: CASSRQDLATGELFF.